What follows are 31 T cell receptor beta chains derived from one specimen sequenced in a study of T cell clonality in common variable immunodeficiency. Produced via immunoSEQ multiplex PCR; TCRdb's table is partial and in-frame only. Found here are around 30,000 clones, no singletons; the ten largest cover 3.8%. The source material was peripheral blood mononuclear cells. The receptor source for this set is a person between 18 and 75 years old in good health.

This clone was observed many times. The DNA ends 3 residues before the CDR3 does, and the rest of the CDR3 is filled in from the germline J gene. The J gene is TRBJ2-1, the V gene TRBV7-3, with a possible D match to TRBD1 (6 bases). Trimming took off 5 bases at V and 4 bases at J, with 18 bases between the two ends. This CDR3 contains 16 residues. Germline lookup yields CDR1 SGHTA and CDR2 FQGTGA. The CDR3: CASSPRAGVGYNEQFF. The CDR3 bases that were read are TGTGCCAGCAGCCCCAGGGCAGGGGTGGGGTACAATGAG.

This clone was recorded at least ten times. The CDR3 extends 3 residues past the end of the read, so its final part is completed from the germline J gene. The V gene is TRBV5-1, the J gene TRBJ2-1, with D maybe TRBD1 (6 bases). CDR3 length equals 13 residues. Looked up from germline, CDR1 is SGHRS and CDR2 is YFSETQ. The V and J ends lost 4 bases and 3 bases respectively, with 8 bases between them. The sequenced part of the CDR3 DNA is TGCGCCAGCAGCGTACAGGGCTACAATGAG. Translation gives CASSVQGYNE. The CDR3 reads in full as CASSVQGYNEQFF. Full variable domain (outside the CDR3, taken from reference TRBV5-1 and TRBJ2-1): KAGVTQTPRYLIKTRGQQVTLSCSPISGHRSVSWYQQTPGQGLQFLFEYFSETQRNKGNFPGRFSGRQFSNSRSEMNVSTLELGDSALYLCASSVQGYNEQFFGPGTRLTVL.

In this sample, this clone turned up many times. With the read ending 3 residues before the CDR3 end, the germline J gene is used to fill in that end. The rearrangement links TRBV7-6 to TRBJ2-3; TRBD1 matches at 10 bases. Trimming removed 0 bases from V and 0 bases from J; junction bases left unmatched: 6. The germline V gene encodes CDR1 SGHVS and CDR2 FNYEAQ. This CDR3 region has 18 residues. The covered CDR3 bases are TGTGCCAGCAGCTTAGCGCCGACAGGGGGCCCTAGCACAGATACG. Amino acid sequence: CASSLAPTGGPSTDT. The full CDR3 reads CASSLAPTGGPSTDTQYF.

This clone was counted many times. The CDR3 end is not reached by the read, which stops 3 residues before it; the germline J gene fills it in. This chain uses TRBV30 with TRBJ1-3; D might be TRBD1 (5 bases). The CDR3 contains 15 residues. CDR1 GTSNPN and CDR2 SVGIG come from the germline V gene (reference sequence). Trimming cost V 1 base and J 0 bases, with 10 bases left between them. The CDR3 bases that were read are TGTGCCTGGAGTGACGGGGGGATCTCTGGAAACACC. This codes for CAWSDGGISGNT. The full CDR3 protein reads CAWSDGGISGNTIYF.

This clone was picked up many times. The DNA ends 3 residues before the CDR3 does, and the rest of the CDR3 is filled in from the germline J gene. This chain joins TRBV6-2 or TRBV6-3 and TRBJ1-1; D is ambiguous. Trimming left V 6 bases short and J 4 bases short, with 12 bases between. The CDR3 is made up of 13 amino acids. The V gene's germline CDR1 is MNHEY and CDR2 SVGEGT. The CDR3 here is CASSDTPGTEAFF. The sequenced part of the CDR3 DNA is TGTGCCAGCAGCGACACTCCCGGCACTGAA.

This clone appeared a few times. Read sequence stops 3 residues before the CDR3 end, and the germline J gene provides the missing end. The chain links TRBV5-1 to TRBJ2-1; tentative D call: TRBD2 (6 bases). This CDR3 is 17 amino acids long. The germline V gene encodes CDR1 SGHRS and CDR2 YFSETQ. V was pared by 0 bases and J by 0 bases, with 13 bases between. The CDR3 bases that were read are TGCGCCAGCAGCTTGGGTGGGGGGAAGGGCTCCTACAATGAG. This codes for CASSLGGGKGSYNE. The entire CDR3 is CASSLGGGKGSYNEQFF.

This clone was seen repeatedly, ten times or more. From the germline J gene comes the end of the CDR3, since the read stops 3 residues before it. This rearrangement joins TRBV30 to TRBJ1-6; D might be TRBD1 (5 bases). Germline V lookup: CDR1 GTSNPN, CDR2 SVGIG (reference sequence). The germline V and J ends were trimmed by 2 bases and 2 bases, with 13 bases remaining between them. This CDR3 contains 16 residues. The CDR3 sequence is CAWSIAGGPYNSPLHF. The part of the CDR3 DNA that was read is TGTGCCTGGAGTATTGCGGGGGGTCCCTATAATTCACCC.

This clone was seen many times. This may be a read error, as it is one base from a much larger clone. The read stops 3 residues short of the end of the CDR3; the missing end is completed from the germline J gene. This sequence joins TRBV5-1 and TRBJ2-5; possibly TRBD1 for D (6 bases). This CDR3 spans 17 amino acids. The germline V gene has CDR1 SGHRS and CDR2 YFSETQ. The sequenced CDR3 bases are TGCGCCAGCAGCTTCGGCAGGGGAATACCTAGCACAGATACC. This gives the protein CASSFGRGIPSTDT. In full, the CDR3 is CASSFGRGIPSTDTQYF.

This clone was observed at least ten times. The read terminates 3 residues ahead of where the CDR3 ends, so the germline J gene completes it. The chain recombines TRBV19 with TRBJ1-4; D is unclear. CDR3 length: 15 residues. CDR1 is LNHDA and CDR2 is SQIVND in the germline V gene (reference sequence). The germline V and J ends were trimmed by 5 bases and 0 bases, with 10 bases remaining between them. CDR3 protein: CASSARSSTNEKLFF. CDR3 DNA, as far as it was read: TGTGCCAGTAGTGCCCGGTCCTCAACTAATGAAAAA.

This clone was observed at least ten times. The observed sequence ends 3 residues before the CDR3 terminus, with the missing tail filled in from the germline J gene. The V and J genes are TRBV5-1 and TRBJ1-1; D unclear. From germline, CDR1 is SGHRS and CDR2 YFSETQ. V was trimmed by 2 bases and J by 3 bases, leaving 5 bases between them. The CDR3 totals 12 residues. The sequenced part of the CDR3 DNA is TGCGCCAGCAGCTTTACAGACACTGAA. It encodes CASSFTDTE. The entire CDR3 sequence reads CASSFTDTEAFF.

This clone is medium-sized (0.01 to 0.1%) in the sample. The read falls 3 residues short of the CDR3 end, and the missing part is taken from the germline J gene. V gene TRBV7-9 combines with J gene TRBJ1-1; D gene unclear. Per germline, CDR1 SEHNR and CDR2 FQNEAQ (reference sequence). The CDR3 loop spans 12 amino acids. CDR3 residues: CASSLALRRAFF. The sequenced CDR3 bases are TGTGCCAGCAGCTTAGCCTTACGGCGG.

As regards this clone: The read comes to an end 3 residues before the CDR3 does, leaving the germline J gene to fill in the end. V usage is TRBV2 and J usage is TRBJ2-3; D remains ambiguous. Germline CDR1 is SNHLY and CDR2 is FYNNEI. CDR3 size: 12 residues. The sequenced CDR3 bases are TGTGCCAGCACCCCCCCTCGGCGGCCG. This sequence encodes CASTPPRRP. The whole CDR3 protein reads CASTPPRRPQYF. Full variable domain (missing parts from reference TRBV2 and TRBJ2-3): EPEVTQTPSHQVTQMGQEVILRCVPISNHLYFYWYRQILGQKVEFLVSFYNNEISEKSEIFDDQFSVERPDGSNFTLKIRSTKLEDSAMYFCASTPPRRPQYFGPGTRLTVL.

This clone was counted at least ten times. Sequencing ends 3 residues short of the CDR3 end; the germline J gene provides the rest. This chain links TRBV7-2 with TRBJ1-5; D perhaps matches TRBD1 (5 bases). The V end lost 5 bases, the J end lost 7 bases, and 18 bases lay between the germline ends. CDR1 is SGHTA, CDR2 FQGNSA, per germline. The CDR3 runs to 15 residues. CDR3 region: CASSKRQGAYQPQHF. Partial CDR3 DNA: TGTGCCAGCAGCAAGAGACAAGGGGCCTACCAGCCC.

This clone was detected many times. The read halts 3 residues ahead of the CDR3 end, with the missing end drawn from the germline J gene. The chain carries TRBV7-3 and TRBJ2-7; 15 bases align to TRBD2. The CDR3 has 18 residues. Trimming at V came to 5 bases and at J to 0 bases, leaving 8 bases not matched to a gene. The germline gives CDR1 SGHTA, CDR2 FQGTGA. CDR3 loop: CASSPRTSGGDDSYEQYF. Partial CDR3 DNA: TGTGCCAGCAGCCCGAGGACTAGCGGGGGGGACGACTCCTACGAG.

This clone was recorded many times. The read terminates 3 residues before the CDR3 end, so the remaining end is supplied by the germline J gene. The gene calls are TRBV20-1 and TRBJ2-3; a possible D gene is TRBD2 (5 bases). Per the germline V gene, CDR1 is DFQATT and CDR2 is SNEGSKA (reference sequence). The CDR3 runs to 14 residues. Incomplete CDR3 DNA: TGCAGTGCAGCTGAGGGTGGCAGTGATCAGCCG. Residues: CSAAEGGSDQP. Given in full, the CDR3 is CSAAEGGSDQPQYF.

This clone showed up many times. The missing CDR3 end, 3 residues past where the read stops, is filled in from the germline J gene. The chain carries TRBV5-6 and TRBJ2-5; D is unresolved. The CDR3 consists of 12 residues. Per the germline V gene, CDR1 is SGHDT and CDR2 is YYEEEE. V was trimmed by 1 base and J by 5 bases, leaving 6 bases between them. The covered CDR3 bases are TGTGCCAGCAGCTTGATCGGGGAGACC. Protein product: CASSLIGET. The full CDR3 protein is CASSLIGETQYF.

In its sample, this clone was seen many times. The CDR3 end is not reached by the read, which stops 3 residues before it; the germline J gene fills it in. The V gene is TRBV6-2 or TRBV6-3, the J gene TRBJ2-3; D is perhaps TRBD2 (6 bases). The CDR3 runs 14 residues. Germline V gene data show CDR1 as MNHEY and CDR2 as SVGEGT. The CDR3 reads CASSESGTEETQYF. The sequenced part of the CDR3 DNA is TGTGCCAGCAGTGAGTCCGGGACTGAAGAGACG.

There are many counts of this clone. The CDR3 extends 3 residues past the end of the read, so its final part is completed from the germline J gene. The rearrangement links TRBV2 to TRBJ2-7; 9 bases map to TRBD1. Germline CDR1 reads SNHLY; CDR2 reads FYNNEI. The length of the CDR3 is 13 residues. Unmatched junction bases numbered 5, after V lost 8 bases and J lost 3 bases. The CDR3 reads CASGRTGDYEQYF. The CDR3 bases that were read are TGTGCCAGCGGACGGACAGGGGACTACGAG.

On this clone: The observed sequence ends 3 residues before the CDR3 terminus, with the missing tail filled in from the germline J gene. The V call is TRBV2, the J call TRBJ2-1, with D possibly TRBD2 on 5 matching bases. Germline CDR1 is SNHLY and CDR2 is FYNNEI. This CDR3 spans 15 amino acids. With 3 bases removed from V and 3 bases from J, the gap between germline ends came to 12 bases. CDR3 loop: CASSDGPRGYNEQFF. CDR3 DNA, as far as it was read: TGTGCCAGCAGTGACGGGCCTCGGGGCTACAATGAG. Drawing the rest from reference TRBV2 and TRBJ2-1, the complete variable domain is EPEVTQTPSHQVTQMGQEVILRCVPISNHLYFYWYRQILGQKVEFLVSFYNNEISEKSEIFDDQFSVERPDGSNFTLKIRSTKLEDSAMYFCASSDGPRGYNEQFFGPGTRLTVL.

In this sample, this clone turned up many times. The read ends 3 residues shy of where the CDR3 ends; the end is completed using the germline J gene. This chain joins TRBV18 and TRBJ2-5; TRBD2 matches 11 bases. The CDR3 loop spans 18 amino acids. CDR1 is KGHSH and CDR2 is LQKENI in the germline V gene. V lost 4 bases to trimming and J lost 2 bases; unmatched junction nucleotides: 12. The CDR3 bases that were read are TGTGCCAGCTCACGAACCCTTACTAGCGGGAGTGGGCAAGAGACC. This translates into CASSRTLTSGSGQET. In full, the CDR3 reads CASSRTLTSGSGQETQYF.

There are many counts of this clone. The observed sequence ends 3 residues before the CDR3 terminus, with the missing tail filled in from the germline J gene. This sequence joins TRBV6-1 and TRBJ1-1, with 9 bases lining up with TRBD1. Germline V gene data show CDR1 as MNHNS and CDR2 as SASEGT. The CDR3 length is 16 residues. V gave up 3 bases and J gave up 2 bases; unmatched junction bases: 7. The sequenced part of the CDR3 DNA is TGTGCCAGCAGTGATGTGGACAGGGGACGAAACACTGAA. Its protein is CASSDVDRGRNTE. The entire CDR3 protein reads CASSDVDRGRNTEAFF.

This clone was seen at least ten times. The read halts 3 residues ahead of the CDR3 end, with the missing end drawn from the germline J gene. The genes are TRBV7-6 and TRBJ2-3; TRBD1 matches at 8 bases. This CDR3 contains 15 residues. Losses at the gene ends were 3 bases for V and 2 bases for J; bases not matched to a gene: 4. Germline lookup yields CDR1 SGHVS and CDR2 FNYEAQ. The sequenced part of the CDR3 DNA is TGTGCCAGCAGCTTTCAGGGGGCGGACACAGATACG. Its translation: CASSFQGADTDT. The CDR3 as a whole reads CASSFQGADTDTQYF.

This clone was seen many times. The read finishes 3 residues shy of the CDR3 end, and the germline J gene is used to complete it. The genes are TRBV5-5 and TRBJ2-3, with D tentatively TRBD2 (5 bases). Germline loops: CDR1 SGHKS, CDR2 YYEKEE (reference sequence). The CDR3 is 15 amino acids. The V gene lost 1 base and the J gene lost 0 bases, with 9 bases spanning the gap. The sequenced part of the CDR3 DNA is TGTGCCAGCAGCTTGTTACCGGGGAGCACAGATACG. Amino acid sequence: CASSLLPGSTDT. The CDR3 in its entirety is CASSLLPGSTDTQYF.

There are many counts of this clone. CDR3 sequence reads: CASGSPSGSPSYNEQFF. Incomplete CDR3 DNA: TGTGCTAGTGGTTCCCCGAGCGGGAGCCCCTCCTACAATGAG. V usage is TRBV12-5 and J usage is TRBJ2-1; 8 bases are a match to TRBD2. The read falls 3 residues short of the CDR3 end, and the missing part is taken from the germline J gene. The germline V gene has CDR1 LGHNT and CDR2 FRNRAP. V lost 4 bases, J lost 0 bases, and 8 bases stayed unmatched. The CDR3 loop spans 17 amino acids. Full variable domain (outside the CDR3, taken from reference TRBV12-5 and TRBJ2-1): DARVTQTPRHKVTEMGQEVTMRCQPILGHNTVFWYRQTMMQGLELLAYFRNRAPLDDSGMPKDRFSAEMPDATLATLKIQPSEPRDSAVYFCASGSPSGSPSYNEQFFGPGTRLTVL.

There are many counts of this clone. The CDR3 is cut off 3 residues early in the read; its end comes from the germline J gene. The V and J genes are TRBV7-9 and TRBJ2-2; a weak D match, TRBD1 (6 bases). The CDR3 has 15 amino acids. Germline CDR1 reads SEHNR; CDR2 reads FQNEAQ (reference sequence). This CDR3 reads CASVPQGGTNEKLFF. CDR3 bases read: TGTGCCAGCGTACCACAGGGTGGAACTAATGAAAAG.

This clone was counted many times. The CDR3 loop reads CASSLRLEAYNEQFF. The covered CDR3 bases are TGTGCCAGCAGCTTACGGCTAGAGGCCTACAATGAG. The chain is built from TRBV7-3 and TRBJ2-1; D is undetermined. The read ends 3 residues shy of where the CDR3 ends; the end is completed using the germline J gene. V shed 2 bases and J shed 2 bases, with 10 bases lying between them. Looked up from germline, CDR1 is SGHTA and CDR2 is FQGTGA. The CDR3 is 15 residues long.

This clone was recorded at least ten times. Compared with germline, one end of the junction differs, possibly owing to a read error. Read sequence stops 3 residues before the CDR3 end, and the germline J gene provides the missing end. The chain recombines TRBV4-2 with TRBJ2-2; D possibly corresponds to TRBD1 (5 bases). Germline V gene data show CDR1 as LGHNA and CDR2 as YNFKEQ. This CDR3 is 16 amino acids long. The CDR3 DNA, read in part, is TGCGCCAGCAGCCAAGGCGCAGGGCGTGGGACCGGGGAG. Its translation is CASSQGAGRGTGE. The full CDR3 sequence reads CASSQGAGRGTGELFF.

This clone was counted ten times or more. The read finishes 3 residues shy of the CDR3 end, and the germline J gene is used to complete it. V and J are TRBV19 and TRBJ1-5; no definite D call. V was cut by 3 bases and J by 2 bases, with 8 bases left in between. The CDR3 totals 14 residues. Germline V lookup: CDR1 LNHDA, CDR2 SQIVND (reference sequence). The part of the CDR3 DNA that was read is TGTGCCAGTAGTATCCGGTACGGCAATCAGCCC. This codes for CASSIRYGNQP. The CDR3 in full is CASSIRYGNQPQHF.

This clone was recorded at least ten times. The read is 3 residues too short to cover the CDR3 end, so that end is filled in from the germline J gene. The chain couples TRBV18 to TRBJ1-1, with TRBD1 identical over 7 bases. The V segment lost 3 bases and the J segment 1 base; nucleotides outside the gene matches: 2. The CDR3 totals 14 residues. CDR1 and CDR2 from the germline V gene are KGHSH and LQKENI. The DNA read from the CDR3 is TGTGCCAGCTCACCCAGGGGGGAGAACACTGAA. It specifies CASSPRGENTE. The full CDR3 reads CASSPRGENTEAFF.

This clone appeared many times. The CDR3 is cut off 3 residues early in the read; its end comes from the germline J gene. The genes are TRBV4-2 and TRBJ1-2; D might be TRBD1 (5 bases). Germline assignment: CDR1 LGHNA and CDR2 YNFKEQ. This CDR3 has 16 residues. The CDR3 sequence: CASSQEGTRIGYDYTF. The sequenced CDR3 bases are TGTGCCAGCAGCCAAGAGGGGACTAGGATCGGTTACGAC.

Many counts were recorded for this clone. The read ends 3 residues before the CDR3 terminus; that terminus is restored from the germline J gene. The chain is built from TRBV27 and TRBJ1-1; no definite D call. Trimming left V 9 bases short and J 0 bases short, with 20 bases between. Per germline, CDR1 MNHEY and CDR2 SMNVEV (reference sequence). The CDR3 runs to 16 residues. The CDR3: CARPRGTFLMNTEAFF. CDR3 DNA, as far as it was read: TGTGCCAGACCGCGGGGAACGTTCTTAATGAACACTGAA.